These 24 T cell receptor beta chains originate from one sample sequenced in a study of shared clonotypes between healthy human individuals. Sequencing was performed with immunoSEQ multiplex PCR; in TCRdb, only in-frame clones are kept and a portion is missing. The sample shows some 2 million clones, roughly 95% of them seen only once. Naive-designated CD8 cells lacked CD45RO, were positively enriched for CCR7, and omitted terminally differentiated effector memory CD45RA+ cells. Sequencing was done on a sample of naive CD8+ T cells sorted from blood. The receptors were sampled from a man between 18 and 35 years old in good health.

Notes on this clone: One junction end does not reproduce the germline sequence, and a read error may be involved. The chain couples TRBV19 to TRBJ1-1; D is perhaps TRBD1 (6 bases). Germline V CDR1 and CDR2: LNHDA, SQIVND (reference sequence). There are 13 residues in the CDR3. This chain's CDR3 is CASSIGGLAEAFF. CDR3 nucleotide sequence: TGTGCCAGCAGTATAGGGGGGTTGGCTGAAGCTTTCTTT.

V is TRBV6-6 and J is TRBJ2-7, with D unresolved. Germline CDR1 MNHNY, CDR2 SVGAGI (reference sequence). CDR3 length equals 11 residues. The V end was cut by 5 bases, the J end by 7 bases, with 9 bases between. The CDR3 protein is CASSPSWEQYF. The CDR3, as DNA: TGTGCCAGCAGTCCCTCCTGGGAGCAGTACTTC.

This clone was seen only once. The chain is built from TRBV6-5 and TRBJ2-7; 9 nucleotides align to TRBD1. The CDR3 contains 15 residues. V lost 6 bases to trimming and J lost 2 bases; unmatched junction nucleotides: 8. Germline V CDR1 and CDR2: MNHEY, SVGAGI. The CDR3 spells CASSTTGTGTYEQYF. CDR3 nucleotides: TGTGCCAGCAGCACGACCGGGACAGGGACCTACGAGCAGTACTTC.

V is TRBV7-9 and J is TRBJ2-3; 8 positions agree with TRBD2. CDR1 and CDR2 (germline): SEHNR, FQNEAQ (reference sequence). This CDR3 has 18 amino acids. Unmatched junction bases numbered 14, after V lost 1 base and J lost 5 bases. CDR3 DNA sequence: TGTGCCAGCAGCTTAGTTGTGTTTGGCGGGGGGTTAAGAGATACGCAGTATTTT. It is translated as CASSLVVFGGGLRDTQYF.

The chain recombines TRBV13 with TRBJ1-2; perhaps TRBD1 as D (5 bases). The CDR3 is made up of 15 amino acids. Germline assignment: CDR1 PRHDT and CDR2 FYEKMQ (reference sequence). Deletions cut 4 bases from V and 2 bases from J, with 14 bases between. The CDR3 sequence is CASSSTGLPNYGYTF. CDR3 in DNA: TGTGCCAGCAGCTCAACGGGACTTCCGAACTATGGCTACACCTTC.

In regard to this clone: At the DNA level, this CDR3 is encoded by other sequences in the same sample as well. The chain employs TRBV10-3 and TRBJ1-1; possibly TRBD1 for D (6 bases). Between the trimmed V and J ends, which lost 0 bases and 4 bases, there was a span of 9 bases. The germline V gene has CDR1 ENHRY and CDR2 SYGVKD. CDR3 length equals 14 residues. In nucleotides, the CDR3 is TGTGCCATCAGTGAGTCTGGGGGGCCCACTGAAGCTTTCTTT. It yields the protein CAISESGGPTEAFF.

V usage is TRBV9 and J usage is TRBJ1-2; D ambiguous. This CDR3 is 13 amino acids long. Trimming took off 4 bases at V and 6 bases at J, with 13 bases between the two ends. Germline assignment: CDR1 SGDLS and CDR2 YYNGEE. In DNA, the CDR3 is TGTGCCAGCAGCTACAACCTCGGTGATGGCTACACCTTC. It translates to CASSYNLGDGYTF.

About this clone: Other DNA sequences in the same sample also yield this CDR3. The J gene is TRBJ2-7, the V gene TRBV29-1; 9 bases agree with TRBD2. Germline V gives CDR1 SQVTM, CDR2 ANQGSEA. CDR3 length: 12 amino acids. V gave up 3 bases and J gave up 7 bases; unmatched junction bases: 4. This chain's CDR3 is CSVELAGDEQYF. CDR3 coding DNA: TGCAGCGTTGAGTTAGCGGGAGATGAGCAGTACTTC.

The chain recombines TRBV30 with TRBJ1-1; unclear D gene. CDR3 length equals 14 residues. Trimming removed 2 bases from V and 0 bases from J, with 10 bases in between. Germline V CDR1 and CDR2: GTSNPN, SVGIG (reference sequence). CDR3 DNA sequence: TGTGCCTGGAGTTTAGAGGTCTTGAACACTGAAGCTTTCTTT. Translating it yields CAWSLEVLNTEAFF. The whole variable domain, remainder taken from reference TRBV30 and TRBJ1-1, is SQTIHQWPATLVQPVGSPLSLECTVEGTSNPNLYWYRQAAGRGLQLLFYSVGIGQISSEVPQNLSASRPQDRQFILSSKKLLLSDSGFYLCAWSLEVLNTEAFFGQGTRLTVV.

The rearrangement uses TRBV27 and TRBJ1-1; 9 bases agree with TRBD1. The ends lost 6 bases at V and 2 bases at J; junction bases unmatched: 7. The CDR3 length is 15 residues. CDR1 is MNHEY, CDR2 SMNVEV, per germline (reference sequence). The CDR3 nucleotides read TGTGCCAGCAGGTTTATGGACAGGGGCAACACTGAAGCTTTCTTT. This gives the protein CASRFMDRGNTEAFF.

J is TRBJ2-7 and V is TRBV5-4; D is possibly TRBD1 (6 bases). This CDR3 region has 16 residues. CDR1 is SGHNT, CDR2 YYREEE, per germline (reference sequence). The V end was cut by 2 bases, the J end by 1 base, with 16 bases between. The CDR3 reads CASSFWGRGPSYEQYF. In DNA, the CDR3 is TGTGCCAGCAGCTTCTGGGGCAGGGGCCCATCCTACGAGCAGTACTTC. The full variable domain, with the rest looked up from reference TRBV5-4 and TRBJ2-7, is ETGVTQSPTHLIKTRGQQVTLRCSSQSGHNTVSWYQQALGQGPQFIFQYYREEENGRGNFPPRFSGLQFPNYSSELNVNALELDDSALYLCASSFWGRGPSYEQYFGPGTRLTVT.

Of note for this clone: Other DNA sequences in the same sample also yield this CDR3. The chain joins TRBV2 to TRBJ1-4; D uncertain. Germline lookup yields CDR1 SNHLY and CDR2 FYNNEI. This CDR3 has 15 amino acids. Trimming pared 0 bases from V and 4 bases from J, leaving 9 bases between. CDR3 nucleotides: TGTGCCAGCAGTGAAGCGGGAGGAGTTAATGAAAAACTGTTTTTT. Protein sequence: CASSEAGGVNEKLFF.

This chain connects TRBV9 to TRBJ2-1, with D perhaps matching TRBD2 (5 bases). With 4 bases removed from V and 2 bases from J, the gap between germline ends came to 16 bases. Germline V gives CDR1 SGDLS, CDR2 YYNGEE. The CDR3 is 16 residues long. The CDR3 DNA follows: TGTGCCAGCAGCCCCCCGGGGAGCGAAGCCTACAATGAGCAGTTCTTC. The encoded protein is CASSPPGSEAYNEQFF.

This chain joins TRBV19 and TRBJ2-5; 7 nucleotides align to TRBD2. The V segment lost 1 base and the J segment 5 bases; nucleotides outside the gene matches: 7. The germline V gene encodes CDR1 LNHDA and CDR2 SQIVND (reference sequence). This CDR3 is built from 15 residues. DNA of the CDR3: TGTGCCAGTAGTATAGCCGGGCAGGGAGGGGAGACCCAGTACTTC. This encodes CASSIAGQGGETQYF.

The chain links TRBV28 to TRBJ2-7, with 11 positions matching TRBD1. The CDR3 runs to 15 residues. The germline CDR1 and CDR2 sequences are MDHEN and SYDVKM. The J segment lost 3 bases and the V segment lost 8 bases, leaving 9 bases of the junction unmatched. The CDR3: CASAVGTGGLYEQYF. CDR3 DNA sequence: TGTGCCAGCGCCGTTGGGACAGGGGGGCTCTACGAGCAGTACTTC.

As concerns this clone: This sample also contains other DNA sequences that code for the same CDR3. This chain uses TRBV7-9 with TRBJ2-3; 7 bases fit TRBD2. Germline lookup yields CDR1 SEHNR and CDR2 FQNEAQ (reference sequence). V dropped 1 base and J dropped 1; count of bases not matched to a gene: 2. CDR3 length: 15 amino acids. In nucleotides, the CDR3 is TGTGCCAGCAGCTTAGTTACTAGCGGCACAGATACGCAGTATTTT. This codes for CASSLVTSGTDTQYF.

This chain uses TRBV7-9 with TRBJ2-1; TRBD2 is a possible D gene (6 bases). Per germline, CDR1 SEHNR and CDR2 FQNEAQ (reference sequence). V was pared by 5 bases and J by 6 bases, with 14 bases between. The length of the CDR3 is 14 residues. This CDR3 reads CASSGDFWGNEQFF. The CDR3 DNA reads TGTGCCAGCAGCGGGGACTTCTGGGGCAATGAGCAGTTCTTC.

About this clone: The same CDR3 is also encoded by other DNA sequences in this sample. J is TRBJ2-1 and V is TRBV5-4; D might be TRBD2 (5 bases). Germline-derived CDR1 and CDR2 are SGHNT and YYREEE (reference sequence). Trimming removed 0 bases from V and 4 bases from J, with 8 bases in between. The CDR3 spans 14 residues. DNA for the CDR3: TGTGCCAGCAGCTTGGGGACTGGATACAATGAGCAGTTCTTC. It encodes CASSLGTGYNEQFF. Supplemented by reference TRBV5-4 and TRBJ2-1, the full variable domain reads ETGVTQSPTHLIKTRGQQVTLRCSSQSGHNTVSWYQQALGQGPQFIFQYYREEENGRGNFPPRFSGLQFPNYSSELNVNALELDDSALYLCASSLGTGYNEQFFGPGTRLTVL.

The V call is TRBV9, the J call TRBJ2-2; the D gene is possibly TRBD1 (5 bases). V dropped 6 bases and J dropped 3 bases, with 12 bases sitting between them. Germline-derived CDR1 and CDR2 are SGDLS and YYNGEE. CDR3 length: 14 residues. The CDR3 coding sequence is TGTGCCAGCAACGAAGGGGTCGACACCGGGGAGCTGTTTTTT. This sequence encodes CASNEGVDTGELFF.

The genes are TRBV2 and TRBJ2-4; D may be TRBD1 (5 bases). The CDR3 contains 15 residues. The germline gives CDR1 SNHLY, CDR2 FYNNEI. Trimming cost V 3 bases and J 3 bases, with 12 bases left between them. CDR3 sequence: CASSDPRVGKNIQYF. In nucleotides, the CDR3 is TGTGCCAGCAGTGATCCCAGGGTGGGCAAAAACATTCAGTACTTC. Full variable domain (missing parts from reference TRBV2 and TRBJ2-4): EPEVTQTPSHQVTQMGQEVILRCVPISNHLYFYWYRQILGQKVEFLVSFYNNEISEKSEIFDDQFSVERPDGSNFTLKIRSTKLEDSAMYFCASSDPRVGKNIQYFGAGTRLSVL.

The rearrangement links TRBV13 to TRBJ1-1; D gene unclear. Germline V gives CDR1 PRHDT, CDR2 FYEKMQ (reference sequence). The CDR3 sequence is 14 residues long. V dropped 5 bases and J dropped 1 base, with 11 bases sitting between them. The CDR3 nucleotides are TGTGCCAGCAGCCCCCGGCCAGAGAACACTGAAGCTTTCTTT. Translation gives CASSPRPENTEAFF. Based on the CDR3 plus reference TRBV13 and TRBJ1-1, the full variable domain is AAGVIQSPRHLIKEKRETATLKCYPIPRHDTVYWYQQGPGQDPQFLISFYEKMQSDKGSIPDRFSAQQFSDYHSELNMSSLELGDSALYFCASSPRPENTEAFFGQGTRLTVV.

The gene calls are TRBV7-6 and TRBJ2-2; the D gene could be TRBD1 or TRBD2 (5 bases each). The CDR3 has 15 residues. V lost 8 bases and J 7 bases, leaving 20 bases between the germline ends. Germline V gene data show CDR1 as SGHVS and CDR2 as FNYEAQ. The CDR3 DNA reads TGTGCCAGCCTCCCGGTGGGACCTTCAGGCGGGGAGCTGTTTTTT. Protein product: CASLPVGPSGGELFF.

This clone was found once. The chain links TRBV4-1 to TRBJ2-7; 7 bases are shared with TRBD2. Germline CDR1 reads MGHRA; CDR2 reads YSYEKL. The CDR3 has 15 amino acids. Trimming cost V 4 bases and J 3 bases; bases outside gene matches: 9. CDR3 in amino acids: CASSPSSGLFYEQYF. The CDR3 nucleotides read TGCGCCAGCAGCCCATCTAGCGGCCTCTTCTACGAGCAGTACTTC.

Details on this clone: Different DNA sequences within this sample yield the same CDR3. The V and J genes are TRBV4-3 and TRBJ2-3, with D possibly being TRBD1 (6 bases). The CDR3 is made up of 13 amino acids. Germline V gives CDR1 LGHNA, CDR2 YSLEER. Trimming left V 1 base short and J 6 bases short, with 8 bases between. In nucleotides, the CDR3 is TGCGCCAGCAGCCAAGTTAGGGGGGATACGCAGTATTTT. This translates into CASSQVRGDTQYF.